This T cell receptor beta chain was sequenced for a study of blood T cells in healthy people across ages. Study-level findings and limits: The fall in TCR beta diversity per million T cells was roughly linear with age.

PCR was performed a second time for about 7 to 11 cycles using a sample-barcoded 5' primer and a J-beta primer mix. Tags on each cDNA molecule came from a template-switch adaptor with 12 random nucleotides. TCRdb redid the calling of the 5' RACE reads with MiXCR, one entry per CDR3 protein. Of about 1.8 million distinct CDR3 sequences in the sample, 49% were seen once. At least 5.5 micrograms of total RNA were extracted per sample. Unmatched junction bases numbered 7, after V lost 3 bases and J lost 6 bases. The CDR3 loop spans 15 amino acids. Per germline, CDR1 DFQATT and CDR2 SNEGSKA (reference sequence). This clonotype was seen a handful of times. What it binds is unknown.

Sequencing was performed on blood. This receptor was taken from a woman in her 40s in good health. The chain couples TRBV20-1 to TRBJ2-1; 11 bases align to TRBD2. CDR3 bases: TGCAGTGCTAGGACTACTAGCGGGGGCCCCAATGAGCAGTTCTTC. Protein product: CSARTTSGGPNEQFF.